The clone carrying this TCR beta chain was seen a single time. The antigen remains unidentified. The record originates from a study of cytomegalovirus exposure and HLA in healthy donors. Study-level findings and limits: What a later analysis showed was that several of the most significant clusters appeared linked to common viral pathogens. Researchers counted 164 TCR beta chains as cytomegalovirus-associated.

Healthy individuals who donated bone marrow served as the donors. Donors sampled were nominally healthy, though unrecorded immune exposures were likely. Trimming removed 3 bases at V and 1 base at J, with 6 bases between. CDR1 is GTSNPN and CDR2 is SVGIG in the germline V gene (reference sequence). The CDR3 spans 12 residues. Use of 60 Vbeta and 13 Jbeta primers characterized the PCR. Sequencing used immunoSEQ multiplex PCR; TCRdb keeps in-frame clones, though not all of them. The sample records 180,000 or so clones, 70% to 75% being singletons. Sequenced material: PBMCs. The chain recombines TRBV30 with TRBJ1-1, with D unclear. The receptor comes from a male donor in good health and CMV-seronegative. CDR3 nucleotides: TGTGCCTGGAGAAAGCCGAACACTGAAGCTTTCTTT. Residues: CAWRKPNTEAFF.